The present T cell receptor beta chain was sequenced within a study of response to subunit inactivated influenza vaccine. In this sample, this clonotype turned up a few times. Its target is not known. TCRdb re-analysed the RT-PCR reads in MiXCR, keeping a single row per CDR3 protein. The sample has over 800,000 distinct CDR3 sequences; 21% are singletons. In germline, CDR1 is SQVTM, CDR2 ANQGSEA. The ends lost 6 bases at V and 4 bases at J; junction bases unmatched: 17. The CDR3 runs 17 residues. Study-level results: The authors suggested that few new T cells are recruited per seasonal influenza vaccination.

The V gene is TRBV29-1, the J gene TRBJ2-3, with 9 bases lining up with TRBD1. The sequenced sample was PBMCs from blood, obtained roughly 5 days after vaccination. This receptor was obtained from a man aged 50 or older who received an inactivated influenza vaccine. The CDR3 loop reads CSVLRDRVFLLADTQYF. The CDR3 nucleotides are TGCAGCGTGCTCCGGGACAGGGTTTTTCTTTTGGCAGATACGCAGTATTTT.